This T cell receptor beta chain appears in the sequencing data of a study of blood T cells in healthy people across ages (dated by TCRdb to the mid-2010s). Some background on the complete study: In model experiments, roughly one uniquely barcoded TCR beta cDNA molecule per two T cells was captured by template switching. Age-related changes in TCR beta repertoire diversity were measured in the study by deep sequencing normalized with unique cDNA molecular identifiers. Four age groups were formed from the donors: young (average 16 years), middle-aged (approximately 41), aged (about 62) and long-lived (approximately 80). Donors of different ages were randomly distributed across sequencing lanes to avoid experimental bias. Using the same blood draw, the study looked at two additional independent replicas of 1 million unique cDNA reads for two donors, one aged 18 to 30 and the other aged 80 or older.

A word on this clonotype: What this receptor recognizes is not known. It is unclear where the CDR3 begins or ends on the DNA, so no DNA is shown, and the CDR3 is as TCRdb lists it.

The CDR3 runs 16 residues from the cysteine to the phenylalanine. Donors were roughly 40 systemically healthy Caucasian individuals from Russia aged roughly 6 to 95 years. Around 10 milliliters of peripheral blood were drawn from each donor into EDTA-treated Vacutainer tubes. Ficoll-Paque density-gradient centrifugation was used to isolate PBMCs, with at least 7 million obtained per sample. Trizol reagent was used to extract total RNA from the PBMCs, yielding at least 6 micrograms per sample. For every donor, an aliquot of PBMCs went through flow cytometry to measure the percentages of naive CD45RAhigh/CD27high T cells. The library was made by 5' RACE. The instrument was an Illumina HiSeq 2500. A second roughly 6 to 12 cycle PCR used a sample-barcoded 5' primer and a J-beta primer mix. Each TCR beta cDNA molecule received a unique molecular identifier from a template-switch 5' adaptor carrying 12 random nucleotides. Each sample yielded at least 2.5 million CDR3-containing paired-end reads. First-strand cDNA synthesis was performed from all RNA using the Mint cDNA synthesis kit, with priming by a TRBC-specific oligonucleotide. After uracil-DNA glycosylase treatment, a first 18-cycle PCR used universal primers M1SS and BC2_uni_R on all cDNA. For the original study's pipeline: Each sample was normalized by randomly selecting 1 million high-quality reads, each carrying a distinct molecular identifier. Instead of being binned into consensus sequences, reads that shared molecular identifiers were thrown out. MiTCR, with a Q25 quality threshold and the strictest error-elimination algorithm, was used for CDR3 identification, clonotype clustering and error correction. A nonparametric unseen species model using Euler transformation provided a lower-bound estimate of total TCR beta diversity. The public reads were quality trimmed at Q25 with fastp and then assembled into clones with MiXCR by TCRdb, keeping productive beta chains. A single entry per CDR3 protein holds the most common genes and DNA from its merged rows. These V and J calls originate from TCRdb's pipeline instead of the authors' own analysis. Recorded for this sample are about 720,000 distinct CDR3 sequences; 20% to 25% of them occurred a single time. Of the sample, around 22% falls within the top ten clones.

General study outcomes and caveats: Estimates of total diversity from one million sequenced T cells were regarded as lower bounds and underestimates. Compared with the aged group, more naive CD4+ T cells, fewer expanded clones and increased TCR diversity were shown by the long-lived group, suggesting age selection. Because profiling used bulk unsorted PBMCs, naive and antigen-experienced compartments could not be compared conclusively. Because donor CMV infection status was unknown, age-related changes in expanded clonotypes were potentially confounded. Observed TCR beta diversity per million T cells fell roughly linearly with age, and a significant reduction was already apparent by age approximately 41. The percentage of naive T cells measured by flow cytometry correlated strongly with observed TCR beta diversity.

This TCR was recovered from a man aged 65 to 79 in good health. Sequenced: blood. Rearrangement joined TRBV12-3 or TRBV12-4 to TRBJ2-3; the DNA was not compared with TRBD1, the D call given in the table. For the CDR3, the sequence is CASSLRVGAGTDTEYF.